This TCR beta chain was sequenced during a study of blood T cell repertoires in COVID-19. Whole-study context: The United States, Italy and Spain were the sources of the acute and convalescent COVID-19 samples. PBMCs, B-cell-depleted T cells, or T cells provided the cDNA or gDNA that made up the material.

Source study methods: Amplified reference gene primers provided the basis for estimating nucleated cell counts. Generated by immunoSEQ multiplex PCR, the TCRdb table keeps only in-frame clones and is missing some. From that table come the V and J calls and clone size; the DNA was used to work out D and trimming. The table includes fewer than 250,000 clones, 83% detected once. Germline CDR1 SGDLS, CDR2 YYNGEE. The junction had 10 bases not matched to a gene; V was cut back by 3 bases and J by 9 bases. The CDR3 covers 16 residues. This chain connects TRBV9 to TRBJ2-3, with TRBD2 matching over 13 bases. Sequencing was performed on peripheral blood. The receptor was isolated from a woman in her 40s with active or convalescent COVID-19. The CDR3 loop reads CASSASLAGGSGTQYF. The CDR3 DNA reads TGTGCCAGCAGCGCCTCACTAGCGGGGGGGTCGGGAACGCAGTATTTT.